The sequence of this T cell receptor (beta chain) was determined in a study of blood T cell repertoires in COVID-19 (dated by TCRdb to about 2020). Background on the whole study: The collaborator samples originated in the United States, Italy and Spain and spanned the acute and convalescent phases of COVID-19. The prospective study material was composed of cDNA or gDNA derived from T cells, B-cell-depleted T cells, or PBMCs. Deeply sampled blood TCRbeta repertoires from subjects exposed to, actively infected with, or recovered from COVID-19 were included in the dataset. The repertoires were released in a freely available public database intended as a resource for research on the immune response to SARS-CoV-2. The samples were drawn from the first 160 participants of the ongoing ImmuneRACE study and from 1,254 subjects provided by 6 global collaborators. The sample metadata nearly always contained a de-identified subject ID, COVID-19 status, age in years and sex. Where available, HLA class I and class II types were obtained from metadata supplied by the sample provider rather than from assay-based typing.

The immunoSEQ Assay, a bias-controlled multiplex PCR, was used to amplify TCRbeta CDR3 regions from genomic DNA. Under the source paper's analysis protocol: The number of nucleated cells in each sample was estimated from the amplification of reference gene primers within the assay. To quantify the absolute abundance of each unique TCRbeta CDR3 rearrangement, sequence reads were collapsed and filtered. Productive Simpson clonality was computed per sample as the square root of Simpson's diversity index over productive rearrangements. Here the immuneACCESS table is served through TCRdb, limited to in-frame sequences with V and J called. Missing clones are a known gap in these copies; in checked studies unresolved V genes cover under half, and the rest lacks a known reason. The V and J calls and clone size come from that table; D and trimming were worked out from the DNA. The sample data list under 120,000 clones, and roughly nine tenths of these were observed just once. The ten largest clones add up to about a third of the sample.

Of note for this clone: This clone's antigen is unknown. One base away there is no much larger clone; base qualities are not given.

Whole blood was collected in K2EDTA tubes by collaborating institutions according to the institutions' own protocols. Collaborator samples were shipped for TCRbeta analysis as frozen whole blood, isolated PBMCs, or DNA extracted from either sample type. What the work shows at the level of the full study, not this receptor alone: How much clinical and demographic metadata was included differed by source and by participant, and the metadata was provided uncurated.

The sequenced material came from peripheral blood. This TCR was sampled from a woman older than 75 with acute or convalescent COVID-19.

In nucleotide form, the sequence is TGCGCCAGCAGCTTACAGGAACCTAACTATGGCTACACCTTC. Translation gives CASSLQEPNYGYTF. Recombination connected TRBV5-1 to TRBJ1-2; TRBD1 is a weak D gene call, 5 bases matching. The CDR3 goes from the cysteine to the phenylalanine over 14 residues. The kept DNA is CDR3 alone, 42 bases in frame from the first base. V and J lose 2 bases and 0 bases, and a span of 8 bases separates them. Via the germline V gene, CDR1 is SGHRS and CDR2 YFSETQ.